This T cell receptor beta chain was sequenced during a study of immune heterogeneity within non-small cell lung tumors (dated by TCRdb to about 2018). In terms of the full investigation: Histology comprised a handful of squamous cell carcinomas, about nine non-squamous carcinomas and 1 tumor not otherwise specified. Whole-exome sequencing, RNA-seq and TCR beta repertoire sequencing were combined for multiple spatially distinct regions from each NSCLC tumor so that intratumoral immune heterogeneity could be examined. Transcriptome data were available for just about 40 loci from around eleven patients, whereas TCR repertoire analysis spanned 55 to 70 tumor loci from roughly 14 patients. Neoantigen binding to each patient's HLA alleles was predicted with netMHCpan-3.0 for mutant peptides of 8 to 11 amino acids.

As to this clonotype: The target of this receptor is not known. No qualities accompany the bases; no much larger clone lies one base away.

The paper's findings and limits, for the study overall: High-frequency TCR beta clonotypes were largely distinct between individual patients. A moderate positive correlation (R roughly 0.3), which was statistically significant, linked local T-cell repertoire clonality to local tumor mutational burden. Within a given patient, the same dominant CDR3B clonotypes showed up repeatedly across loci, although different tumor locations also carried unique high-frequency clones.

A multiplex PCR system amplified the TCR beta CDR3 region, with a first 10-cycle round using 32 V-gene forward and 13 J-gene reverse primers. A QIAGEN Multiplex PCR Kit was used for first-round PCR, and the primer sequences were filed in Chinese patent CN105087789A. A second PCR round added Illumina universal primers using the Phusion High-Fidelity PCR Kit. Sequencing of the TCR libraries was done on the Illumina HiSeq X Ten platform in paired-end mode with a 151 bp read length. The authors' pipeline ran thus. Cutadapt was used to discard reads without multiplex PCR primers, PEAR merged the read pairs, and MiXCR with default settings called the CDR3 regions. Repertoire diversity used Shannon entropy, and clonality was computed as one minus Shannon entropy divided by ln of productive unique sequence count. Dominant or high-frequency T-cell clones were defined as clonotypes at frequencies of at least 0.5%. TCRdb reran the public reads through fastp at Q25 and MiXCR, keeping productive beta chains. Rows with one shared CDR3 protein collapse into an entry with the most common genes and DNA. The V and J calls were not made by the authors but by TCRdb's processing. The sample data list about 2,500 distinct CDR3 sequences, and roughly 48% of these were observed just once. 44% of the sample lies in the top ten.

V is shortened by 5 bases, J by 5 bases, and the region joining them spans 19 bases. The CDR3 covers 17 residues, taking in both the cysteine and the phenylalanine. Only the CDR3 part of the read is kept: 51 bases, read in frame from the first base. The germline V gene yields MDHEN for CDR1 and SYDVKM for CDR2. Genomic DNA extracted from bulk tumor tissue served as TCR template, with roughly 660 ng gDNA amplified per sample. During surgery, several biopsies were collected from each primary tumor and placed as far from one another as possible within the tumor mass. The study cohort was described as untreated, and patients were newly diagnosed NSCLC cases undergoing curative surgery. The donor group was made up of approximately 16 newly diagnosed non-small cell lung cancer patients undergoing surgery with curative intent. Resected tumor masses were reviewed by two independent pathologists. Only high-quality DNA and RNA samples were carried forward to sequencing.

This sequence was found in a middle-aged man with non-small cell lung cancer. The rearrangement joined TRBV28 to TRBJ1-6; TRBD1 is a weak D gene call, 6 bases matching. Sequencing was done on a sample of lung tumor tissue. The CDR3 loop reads CASSRLGGAWDNSPLHF. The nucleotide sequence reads TGTGCCAGCAGTCGACTCGGGGGCGCGTGGGATAATTCACCCCTCCACTTT. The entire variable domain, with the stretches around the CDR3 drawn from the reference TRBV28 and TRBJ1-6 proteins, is DVKVTQSSRYLVKRTGEKVFLECVQDMDHENMFWYRQDPGLGLRLIYFSYDVKMKEKGDIPEGYSVSREKKERFSLILESASTNQTSMYLCASSRLGGAWDNSPLHFGNGTRLTVT.